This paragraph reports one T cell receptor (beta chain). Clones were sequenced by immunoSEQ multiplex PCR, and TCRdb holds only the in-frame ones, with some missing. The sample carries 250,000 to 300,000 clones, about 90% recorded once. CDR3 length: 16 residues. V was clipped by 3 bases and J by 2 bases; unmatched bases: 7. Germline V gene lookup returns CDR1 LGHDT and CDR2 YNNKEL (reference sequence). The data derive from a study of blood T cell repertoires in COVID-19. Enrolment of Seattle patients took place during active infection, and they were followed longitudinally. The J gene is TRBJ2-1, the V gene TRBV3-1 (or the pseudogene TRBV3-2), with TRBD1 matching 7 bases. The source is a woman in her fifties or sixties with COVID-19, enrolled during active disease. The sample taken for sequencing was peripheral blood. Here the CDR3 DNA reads TGTGCCAGCAGCCACCTTACAGGGGCCGCCTACAATGAGCAGTTCTTC. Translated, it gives CASSHLTGAAYNEQFF.